One and the same sample provided the 27 T cell receptor beta chains below, sequenced in a study of T cells in Graves' hyperthyroidism and ophthalmopathy. TCR beta CDR3 regions were amplified from RNA. First-round RT-PCR of the TCR CDR3 relied on the HTBI primer set. TCRdb re-derived calls from the multiplex PCR reads in MiXCR, one entry per CDR3 protein. The sample carries some 690,000 distinct CDR3 sequences, around 16% recorded once. Sequenced material: blood. The source is a man in his fifties or sixties with Graves' hyperthyroidism.

This clonotype was seen at least ten times. The V and J genes are TRBV2 and TRBJ2-3; 7 positions match TRBD2. The germline CDR1 and CDR2 sequences are SNHLY and FYNNEI. The CDR3 loop spans 14 amino acids. The ends lost 3 bases at V and 6 bases at J; junction bases unmatched: 6. The chain's CDR3 is CASSDLAAGDTQYF. CDR3 DNA sequence: TGTGCCAGCAGTGACCTAGCGGCCGGTGATACGCAGTATTTT.

Only a few counts were recorded for this clonotype. V and J are TRBV6-6 and TRBJ2-4, with D perhaps TRBD2 (5 bases). V was trimmed by 0 bases and J by 8 bases, leaving 8 bases between them. The CDR3 is made up of 13 amino acids. Germline V gives CDR1 MNHNY, CDR2 SVGAGI (reference sequence). The CDR3 coding sequence is TGTGCCAGCAGTTACTCGTACGGGGACATTCAGTACTTC. Protein product: CASSYSYGDIQYF.

The rearrangement links TRBV7-2 to TRBJ1-5; D unresolved. The germline CDR1 and CDR2 sequences are SGHTA and FQGNSA. The CDR3 spans 13 residues. Deletions cut 5 bases from V and 11 bases from J, with 16 bases between. CDR3 coding DNA: TGTGCCAGCAGCCCGACATGGTCTGAGGCCCAGCATTTT. Residues: CASSPTWSEAQHF.

This clonotype was counted many times. The rearrangement links TRBV5-8 to TRBJ2-2, with a tentative D call TRBD2 (6 bases). Germline V gene data show CDR1 as SGHTS and CDR2 as YDEGEE. Trimming removed 3 bases from V and 5 bases from J, with 11 bases in between. The CDR3 totals 14 residues. This chain's CDR3 is CASSSRGRTGELFF. The DNA for the CDR3 is TGTGCCAGCAGCTCCCGGGGGAGAACCGGGGAGCTGTTTTTT.

This clonotype was picked up many times. The chain couples TRBV7-2 to TRBJ2-7; 11 bases fit TRBD2. Germline lookup yields CDR1 SGHTA and CDR2 FQGNSA. J gave up 7 bases and V 4 bases, and 3 bases lay outside the gene matches. CDR3 length: 13 residues. The CDR3 DNA reads as TGTGCCAGCAGCTCCCGACTAGCGGGGGAGCAGTACTTC. Translating it yields CASSSRLAGEQYF. Full variable domain (remainder filled in from reference TRBV7-2 and TRBJ2-7): GAGVSQSPSNKVTEKGKDVELRCDPISGHTALYWYRQSLGQGLEFLIYFQGNSAPDKSGLPSDRFSAERTGGSVSTLTIQRTQQEDSAVYLCASSSRLAGEQYFGPGTRLTVT.

The V and J genes are TRBV6-1 and TRBJ2-3, with a possible D match to TRBD2 (5 bases). From germline, CDR1 is MNHNS and CDR2 SASEGT. The V end lost 6 bases, the J end lost 1 base, and 8 bases lay between the germline ends. The CDR3 consists of 13 residues. DNA of the CDR3: TGTGCCAGCAGATGGCGGGGCACAGATACGCAGTATTTT. It encodes CASRWRGTDTQYF.

The V and J genes are TRBV2 and TRBJ2-7; D call uncertain. CDR3 size: 12 residues. V was pared by 7 bases and J by 6 bases, with 13 bases between. Per germline, CDR1 SNHLY and CDR2 FYNNEI. CDR3 DNA sequence: TGTGCCAGCAAGGGCGAAACCTGCGAGCAGTACTTC. This codes for CASKGETCEQYF.

V usage is TRBV28 and J usage is TRBJ1-5; 9 bases map to TRBD1. This CDR3 has 16 residues. V gave up 8 bases and J gave up 3 bases; unmatched junction bases: 11. Germline V gives CDR1 MDHEN, CDR2 SYDVKM. The CDR3 is CASLPAGQGINQPQHF. The CDR3 DNA is TGTGCCAGCCTCCCAGCAGGACAGGGGATCAATCAGCCCCAGCATTTT.

The chain is built from TRBV14 and TRBJ2-2; 9 positions agree with TRBD2. With 1 base clipped from V and 6 bases from J, the junction kept 6 bases outside the gene matches. Germline V gives CDR1 SGHDN, CDR2 FVKESK. The CDR3 length is 16 residues. CDR3 in amino acids: CASSQGVAGAAGELFF. Here the CDR3 DNA reads TGTGCCAGCAGCCAAGGGGTAGCGGGAGCGGCCGGGGAGCTGTTTTTT.

This clonotype was counted between two and nine times. V and J are TRBV11-2 and TRBJ2-2; D gene ambiguous. The V end was cut by 2 bases, the J end by 1 base, with 11 bases between. Germline loops: CDR1 SGHAT, CDR2 FQNNGV. CDR3 size: 16 residues. The CDR3 sequence: CASSLLIAVNTGELFF. The CDR3 DNA sequence: TGTGCCAGCAGCTTACTGATCGCGGTGAACACCGGGGAGCTGTTTTTT.

In this sample, this clonotype turned up a few times. This sequence joins TRBV28 and TRBJ2-7; D unresolved. Germline CDR1 is MDHEN and CDR2 is SYDVKM. V shed 5 bases and J shed 3 bases, with 8 bases lying between them. The CDR3 runs to 12 residues. Here the CDR3 reads CASSRYYYEQYF. CDR3 in DNA: TGTGCCAGCAGTCGGTATTACTACGAGCAGTACTTC.

The chain is built from TRBV11-2 and TRBJ2-1; TRBD2 aligns across 8 bases. The V gene end was trimmed by 5 bases and the J gene end by 16 bases; junction bases not matched to a gene: 10. This CDR3 contains 12 residues. Germline loops: CDR1 SGHAT, CDR2 FQNNGV. The CDR3 bases are TGTGCCAGCAGCCGATCCGCGGGAGGTTGTTTCTTC. The encoded protein is CASSRSAGGCFF.

Of note for this clonotype: Possible read error: a much larger clone is one base away. The chain is built from TRBV6-2 or TRBV6-3 and TRBJ1-5, with D perhaps TRBD1 (6 bases). Germline V gene data show CDR1 as MNHEY and CDR2 as SVGEGT. V lost 7 bases to trimming and J lost 10 bases, with 20 bases between them. The length of the CDR3 is 14 residues. DNA of the CDR3: TGTGCCAGCACCCCACCGGGGGGCCGGCACCCCCAGCATTTT. Its protein is CASTPPGGRHPQHF.

This clonotype was observed a few times. The CDR3 coding sequence is TGTGCCAGCAGCCTGAAGCCCCATAGCTCTGGGGCCAACGTCCTGACTTTC. Encoded protein: CASSLKPHSSGANVLTF. The chain uses TRBV7-9 and TRBJ2-6; D ambiguous. Between the trimmed V and J ends, which lost 5 bases and 0 bases, there was a span of 14 bases. This CDR3 contains 17 residues. CDR1 SEHNR and CDR2 FQNEAQ come from the germline V gene (reference sequence).

This chain connects TRBV27 to TRBJ2-1, with 12 bases lining up with TRBD2. This CDR3 has 17 residues. V shed 5 bases, J shed 0 bases, and the junction held 5 bases outside the gene matches. Germline loops: CDR1 MNHEY, CDR2 SMNVEV (reference sequence). The CDR3 bases are TGTGCCAGCAGTGAAACTAGCGGGAGGCTCTCCTACAATGAGCAGTTCTTC. The encoded protein is CASSETSGRLSYNEQFF.

In regard to this clonotype: One end of the junction does not line up with germline, which may come from a read error. This sequence joins TRBV3-1 and TRBJ2-6; D gene uncertain. Looked up from germline, CDR1 is LGHDT and CDR2 is YNNKEL (reference sequence). The CDR3 has 14 residues. This CDR3 reads CAGSHSSGANVLTF. The DNA for the CDR3 is TGTGCCGGCAGCCACAGCTCTGGGGCCAACGTCCTGACTTTC.

This clonotype has just one count. The CDR3 region is CASSLGLASNEQYF. In DNA, the CDR3 is TGTGCCAGCAGCCTTGGACTAGCATCCAACGAGCAGTACTTC. The chain links TRBV7-6 to TRBJ2-7, with 8 positions matching TRBD2. The CDR3 runs 14 residues. V was clipped by 5 bases and J by 5 bases; unmatched bases: 8. Germline V lookup: CDR1 SGHVS, CDR2 FNYEAQ.

The V call is TRBV9, the J call TRBJ2-2, with D unresolved. Trimming stripped 4 bases from V and 0 bases from J, with 4 bases between. This CDR3 is built from 13 residues. The V gene's germline CDR1 is SGDLS and CDR2 YYNGEE. CDR3 DNA: TGTGCCAGCAGCCCGTCGAACACCGGGGAGCTGTTTTTT. Translated, it gives CASSPSNTGELFF.

On this clonotype itself: A clone one base away is much larger, so this may be a read error. V and J are TRBV24-1 and TRBJ2-1; 9 positions match TRBD1. The CDR3 consists of 17 residues. The V and J ends lost 7 bases and 3 bases, in that order; junction bases with no gene match: 12. Looked up from germline, CDR1 is KGHDR and CDR2 is SFDVKD. CDR3 region: CATSTSGTGSFYNEQFF. The CDR3 DNA sequence: TGTGCCACCAGCACCTCCGGGACAGGGAGTTTCTACAATGAGCAGTTCTTC.

This clonotype was detected ten times or more. The chain combines TRBV6-1 with TRBJ2-1, with 7 bases identical to TRBD2. In germline, CDR1 is MNHNS, CDR2 SASEGT. V trimming: 6 bases; J trimming: 6 bases; junction bases outside the gene matches: 11. This CDR3 contains 15 residues. CDR3 sequence reads: CASRDFRLASNEQFF. The CDR3 DNA is TGTGCCAGCAGGGACTTTAGACTAGCCTCCAATGAGCAGTTCTTC.

This clonotype was found many times. The J gene is TRBJ2-4, the V gene TRBV11-2; the match to TRBD2 covers 13 bases. Germline V CDR1 and CDR2: SGHAT, FQNNGV. The trim removed 2 bases at V and 8 bases at J, leaving 9 bases unmatched. The CDR3 is 17 residues long. The CDR3 is CASSLTPGLAGIDIQYF. The CDR3 region has the DNA TGTGCCAGCAGCTTAACACCGGGACTAGCGGGAATAGACATTCAGTACTTC.

This clonotype showed up many times. The chain combines TRBV2 with TRBJ1-5; D is possibly TRBD1 (5 bases). V dropped 6 bases and J dropped 6 bases, with 12 bases sitting between them. CDR1 SNHLY and CDR2 FYNNEI come from the germline V gene. The CDR3 extends over 13 amino acids. The CDR3 loop reads CASSPGPIQPQHF. The CDR3, as DNA: TGTGCCAGCAGCCCGGGGCCAATTCAGCCCCAGCATTTT.

This clonotype was recorded at least ten times. The V gene is TRBV11-1, the J gene TRBJ2-1; TRBD2 agrees at 8 bases. Trimming cost V 0 bases and J 9 bases; bases outside gene matches: 10. CDR1 and CDR2 from the germline V gene are SGHAT and FQDESV (reference sequence). The CDR3 totals 16 residues. The CDR3 nucleotides read TGTGCCAGCAGCTTAGCGCACGGAGCGGGAGAGGGTGAGCAGTTCTTC. Protein: CASSLAHGAGEGEQFF.

This clonotype was detected ten times or more. V and J are TRBV30 and TRBJ2-2; D call uncertain. The V end lost 5 bases, the J end lost 1 base, and 8 bases lay between the germline ends. Germline V CDR1 and CDR2: GTSNPN, SVGIG (reference sequence). This CDR3 is 13 amino acids long. The CDR3 here is CAWVARNTGELFF. The DNA for the CDR3 is TGTGCCTGGGTGGCGAGGAACACCGGGGAGCTGTTTTTT. Together with reference TRBV30 and TRBJ2-2, the CDR3 gives the full variable domain: SQTIHQWPATLVQPVGSPLSLECTVEGTSNPNLYWYRQAAGRGLQLLFYSVGIGQISSEVPQNLSASRPQDRQFILSSKKLLLSDSGFYLCAWVARNTGELFFGEGSRLTVL.

This clonotype was recorded many times. This sequence joins TRBV7-2 and TRBJ2-4; 7 bases align to TRBD2. CDR1 is SGHTA and CDR2 is FQGNSA in the germline V gene. V shed 5 bases and J 5 bases; nucleotides not matched to a gene: 6. The CDR3 spans 14 residues. CDR3 nucleotide sequence: TGTGCCAGCAGCCCGGGGGGAGGGGAAAACATTCAGTACTTC. It yields the protein CASSPGGGENIQYF.

Only one count was recorded for this clonotype. V is TRBV27 and J is TRBJ1-3, with 8 bases matching TRBD1. V was clipped by 5 bases and J by 3 bases; unmatched bases: 9. The germline V gene has CDR1 MNHEY and CDR2 SMNVEV (reference sequence). This CDR3 has 16 amino acids. CDR3 nucleotide sequence: TGTGCCAGCAGTCCCCGGACAGGGCGGGTTGGAAACACCATATATTTT. Its protein is CASSPRTGRVGNTIYF.

This clonotype has at least ten counts. The chain couples TRBV2 to TRBJ2-7; D gene uncertain. This CDR3 comprises 14 residues. From germline, CDR1 is SNHLY and CDR2 FYNNEI. V was clipped by 6 bases and J by 2 bases, with 14 bases between them. The CDR3 region has the DNA TGTGCCAGCAGATCGAGTCCAAACACCTACGAGCAGTACTTC. Amino acids: CASRSSPNTYEQYF.